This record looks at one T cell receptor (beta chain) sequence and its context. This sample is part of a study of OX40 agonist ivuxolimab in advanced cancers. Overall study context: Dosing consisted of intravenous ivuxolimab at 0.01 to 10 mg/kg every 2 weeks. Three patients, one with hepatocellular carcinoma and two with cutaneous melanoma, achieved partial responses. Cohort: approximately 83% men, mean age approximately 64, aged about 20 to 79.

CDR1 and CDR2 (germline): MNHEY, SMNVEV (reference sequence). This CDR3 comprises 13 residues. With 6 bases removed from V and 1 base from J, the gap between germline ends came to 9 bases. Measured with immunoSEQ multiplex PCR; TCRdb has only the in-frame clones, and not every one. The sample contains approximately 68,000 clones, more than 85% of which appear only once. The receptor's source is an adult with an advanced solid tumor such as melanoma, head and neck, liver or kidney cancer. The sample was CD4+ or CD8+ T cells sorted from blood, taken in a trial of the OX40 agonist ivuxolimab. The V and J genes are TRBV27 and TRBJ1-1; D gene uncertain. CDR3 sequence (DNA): TGTGCCAGCAGCCTGGCGAGGAACACTGAAGCTTTCTTT. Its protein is CASSLARNTEAFF.